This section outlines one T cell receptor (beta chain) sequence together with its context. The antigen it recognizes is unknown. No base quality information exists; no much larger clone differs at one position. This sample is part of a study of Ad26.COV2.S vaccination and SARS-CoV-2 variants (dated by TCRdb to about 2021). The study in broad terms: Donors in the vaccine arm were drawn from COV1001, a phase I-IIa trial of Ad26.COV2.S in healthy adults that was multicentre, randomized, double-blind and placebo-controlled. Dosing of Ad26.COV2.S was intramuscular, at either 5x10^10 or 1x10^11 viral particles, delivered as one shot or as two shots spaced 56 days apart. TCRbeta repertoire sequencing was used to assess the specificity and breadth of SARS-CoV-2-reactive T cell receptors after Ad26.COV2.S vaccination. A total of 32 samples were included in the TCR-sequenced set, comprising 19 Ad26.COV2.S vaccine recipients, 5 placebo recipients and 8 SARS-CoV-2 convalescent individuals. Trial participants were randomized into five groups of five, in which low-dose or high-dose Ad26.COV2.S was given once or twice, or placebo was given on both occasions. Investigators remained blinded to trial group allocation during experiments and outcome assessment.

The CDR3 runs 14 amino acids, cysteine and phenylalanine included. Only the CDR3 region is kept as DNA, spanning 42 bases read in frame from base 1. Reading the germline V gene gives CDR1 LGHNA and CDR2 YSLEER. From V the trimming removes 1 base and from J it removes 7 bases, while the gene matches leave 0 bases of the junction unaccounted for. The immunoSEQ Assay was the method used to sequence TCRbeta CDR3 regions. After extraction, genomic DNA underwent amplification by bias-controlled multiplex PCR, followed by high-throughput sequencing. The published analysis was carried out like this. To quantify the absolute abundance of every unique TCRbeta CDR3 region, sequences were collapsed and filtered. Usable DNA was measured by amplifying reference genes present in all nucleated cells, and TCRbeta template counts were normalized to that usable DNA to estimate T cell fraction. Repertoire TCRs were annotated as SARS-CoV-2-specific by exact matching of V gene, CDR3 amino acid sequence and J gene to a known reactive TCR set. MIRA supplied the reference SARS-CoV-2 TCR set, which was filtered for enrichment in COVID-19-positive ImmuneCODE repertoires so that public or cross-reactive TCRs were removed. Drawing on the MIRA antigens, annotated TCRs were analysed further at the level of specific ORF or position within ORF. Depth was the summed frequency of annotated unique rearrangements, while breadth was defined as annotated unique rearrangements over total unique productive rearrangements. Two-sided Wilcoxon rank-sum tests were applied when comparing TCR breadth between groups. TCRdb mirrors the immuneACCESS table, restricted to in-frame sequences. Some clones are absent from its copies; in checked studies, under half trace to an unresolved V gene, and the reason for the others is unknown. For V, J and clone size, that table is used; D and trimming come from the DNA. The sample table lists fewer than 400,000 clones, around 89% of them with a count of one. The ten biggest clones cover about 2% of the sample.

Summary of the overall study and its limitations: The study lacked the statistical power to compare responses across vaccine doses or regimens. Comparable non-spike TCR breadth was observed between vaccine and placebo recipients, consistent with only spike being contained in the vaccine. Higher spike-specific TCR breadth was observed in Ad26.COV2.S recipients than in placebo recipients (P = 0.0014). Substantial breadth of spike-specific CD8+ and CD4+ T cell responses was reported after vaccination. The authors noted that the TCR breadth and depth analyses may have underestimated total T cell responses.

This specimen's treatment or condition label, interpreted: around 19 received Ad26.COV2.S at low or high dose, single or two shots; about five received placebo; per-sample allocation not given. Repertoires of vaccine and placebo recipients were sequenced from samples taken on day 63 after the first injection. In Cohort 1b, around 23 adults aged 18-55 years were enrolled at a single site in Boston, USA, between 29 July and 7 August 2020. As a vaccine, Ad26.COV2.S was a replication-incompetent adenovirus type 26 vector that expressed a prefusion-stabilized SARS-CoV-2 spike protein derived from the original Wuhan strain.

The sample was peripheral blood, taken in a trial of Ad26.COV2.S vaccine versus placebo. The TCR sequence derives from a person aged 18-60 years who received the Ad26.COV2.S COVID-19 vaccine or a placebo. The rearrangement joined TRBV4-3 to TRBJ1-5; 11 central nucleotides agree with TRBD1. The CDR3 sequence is CASSQGTGGQPQHF. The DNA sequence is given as TGCGCCAGCAGCCAAGGGACAGGGGGCCAGCCCCAGCATTTT.